The sequence of this TCR beta chain was determined in a study of T cell repertoires in cytomegalovirus infection. Across the whole study: CMV infection together with matching HLA type was indicated by public TCR beta signatures.

TCRdb redid the calling of the reads with MiXCR, one entry per CDR3 protein. This sample has about 890,000 distinct CDR3 sequences; roughly 30% occur once, and the top ten carry over 12%. With respect to this clonotype: Its antigen remains unknown.

The CDR3 is 15 residues long. The V gene end was trimmed by 4 bases and the J gene end by 10 bases; junction bases not matched to a gene: 8. This chain links TRBV12-3 or TRBV12-4 with TRBJ2-1; 12 nucleotides line up with TRBD1. This receptor was taken from a human donor in good health (CMV status not recorded). Some clones in this sample may be carry-over from other donors' samples. Source: cultured CD8+ T cells from PBMCs, taken from culture after CMV antigen stimulation. In DNA form, the CDR3 reads TGTGCCAGCAGTTCGCCGGGACAGGGGGCTGGGGAGCAGTTCTTC. Translation: CASSSPGQGAGEQFF.